These 21 T cell receptor beta chains originate from one sample sequenced in a study of blood T cell repertoires in COVID-19. Profiled with immunoSEQ multiplex PCR; TCRdb holds only in-frame clones, not every one. The sample includes some 330,000 clones, roughly 90% seen only once; the top ten take around 18%. The material sequenced was PBMCs or T cells enriched from blood (not recorded which). The receptors here all came from a woman aged 30 to 39 who had recovered from COVID-19.

The chain joins TRBV4-1 to TRBJ2-7, with D perhaps TRBD2 (6 bases). This CDR3 spans 18 amino acids. The V end was cut by 5 bases, the J end by 2 bases, with 25 bases between. Germline lookup yields CDR1 MGHRA and CDR2 YSYEKL. CDR3 DNA sequence: TGCGCCAGCAGCAGCACCTCCACCGGGAGCAGTTTACCCTACGAGCAGTACTTC. Protein product: CASSSTSTGSSLPYEQYF.

The rearrangement joins TRBV19 to TRBJ2-3; 8 nucleotides align to TRBD2. V lost 6 bases, J lost 2 bases, and 7 bases stayed unmatched. The CDR3 has 15 residues. CDR1 and CDR2 from the germline V gene are LNHDA and SQIVND (reference sequence). CDR3 nucleotides: TGTGCCAGTAGCCCGGGACTAGGTACCACAGATACGCAGTATTTT. Translating it yields CASSPGLGTTDTQYF. The entire variable domain, with the rest obtained from reference TRBV19 and TRBJ2-3, is as follows: DGGITQSPKYLFRKEGQNVTLSCEQNLNHDAMYWYRQDPGQGLRLIYYSQIVNDFQKGDIAEGYSVSREKKESFPLTVTSAQKNPTAFYLCASSPGLGTTDTQYFGPGTRLTVL.

This clone was seen ten or more times. The rearrangement uses TRBV6-5 and TRBJ2-1, with 7 positions matching TRBD2. The V and J ends lost 7 bases and 0 bases, in that order; junction bases with no gene match: 6. CDR1 and CDR2 (germline): MNHEY, SVGAGI. This CDR3 comprises 15 residues. CDR3 sequence: CASILAESSYNEQFF. The DNA of the CDR3 is TGTGCCAGCATCCTAGCGGAGAGCTCCTACAATGAGCAGTTCTTC.

The chain has TRBV19 and TRBJ1-1, with 10 bases fitting TRBD1. Looked up from germline, CDR1 is LNHDA and CDR2 is SQIVND (reference sequence). V lost 3 bases to trimming and J lost 8 bases; unmatched junction nucleotides: 3. CDR3 length equals 13 residues. The CDR3 loop is CASSMWDRGEAFF. The CDR3 DNA reads TGTGCCAGTAGTATGTGGGACAGGGGAGAAGCTTTCTTT.

The DNA of the CDR3 is TGCAGTGCTAGCCCACCGGAGTATTTT. It encodes CSASPPEYF. The V call is TRBV20-1, the J call TRBJ2-3, with unresolved D. Trimming took 3 bases from V and 13 from J, leaving 8 bases between them. The CDR3 consists of 9 residues. Germline-derived CDR1 and CDR2 are DFQATT and SNEGSKA (reference sequence).

The J gene is TRBJ2-1, the V gene TRBV7-2, with D possibly TRBD2 on 5 matching bases. This CDR3 has 13 amino acids. V lost 2 bases and J lost 4, with 6 bases in between. The germline V gene has CDR1 SGHTA and CDR2 FQGNSA. DNA of the CDR3: TGTGCCAGCAGCTTAAGAGGGTACAATGAGCAGTTCTTC. It specifies CASSLRGYNEQFF.

The chain employs TRBV5-1 and TRBJ2-2; TRBD1 aligns across 8 bases. Losses at the gene ends were 0 bases for V and 4 bases for J; bases not matched to a gene: 8. Germline V gene lookup returns CDR1 SGHRS and CDR2 YFSETQ. This CDR3 has 17 amino acids. The CDR3 nucleotides read TGCGCCAGCAGCTTGGCCGCAGGGGGCCCCGTCACCGGGGAGCTGTTTTTT. Residues: CASSLAAGGPVTGELFF.

This clone appeared a single time. The J gene is TRBJ2-5, the V gene TRBV11-2; 9 positions agree with TRBD2. V shed 4 bases, J shed 5 bases, and the junction held 8 bases outside the gene matches. This CDR3 spans 15 amino acids. The germline V gene has CDR1 SGHAT and CDR2 FQNNGV. The CDR3 sequence: CASSSIGGGVETQYF. The CDR3 DNA sequence: TGTGCCAGCAGCTCCATCGGCGGGGGGGTTGAGACCCAGTACTTC.

The chain combines TRBV12-3 or TRBV12-4 with TRBJ2-1; the D gene is possibly TRBD2 (5 bases). This CDR3 comprises 13 residues. V lost 3 bases and J 6 bases, leaving 9 bases between the germline ends. This CDR3 is CASSFRGSNEQFF. The CDR3 coding sequence is TGTGCCAGCAGTTTTCGCGGGTCCAATGAGCAGTTCTTC.

The chain recombines TRBV19 with TRBJ1-6; TRBD1 matches 12 bases. Looked up from germline, CDR1 is LNHDA and CDR2 is SQIVND (reference sequence). J lost 10 bases, V lost 9 bases, and 10 bases had no gene match. The CDR3 totals 15 residues. The CDR3: CASMGQGASLSPLHF. In DNA, the CDR3 is TGTGCCAGCATGGGACAGGGGGCGTCTTTATCACCCCTCCACTTT.

This chain links TRBV4-1 with TRBJ2-3, with no clear D. The length of the CDR3 is 18 residues. Germline CDR1 is MGHRA and CDR2 is YSYEKL. V lost 4 bases and J lost 1, with 21 bases in between. The CDR3 DNA sequence: TGCGCCAGCAGCCCCTTAAACTTGATCCCATCGGGCACAGATACGCAGTATTTT. Translating it yields CASSPLNLIPSGTDTQYF.

The V and J genes are TRBV6-5 and TRBJ2-7; 8 bases fit TRBD2. CDR3 size: 14 residues. CDR1 is MNHEY and CDR2 is SVGAGI in the germline V gene. V dropped 4 bases and J dropped 4; count of bases not matched to a gene: 6. For the CDR3, the DNA is TGTGCCAGCAGTTTGACTCCGGGAGGGTACGAGCAGTACTTC. It yields the protein CASSLTPGGYEQYF.

The chain couples TRBV24-1 to TRBJ2-1; possible D gene TRBD2, 6 bases. V was pared by 10 bases and J by 7 bases, with 19 bases between. This CDR3 has 14 residues. CDR1 and CDR2 (germline): KGHDR, SFDVKD. The CDR3 nucleotides read TGTGCCACGGGGGGAGGACAAGGGACGAATGAGCAGTTCTTC. This translates into CATGGGQGTNEQFF.

The chain has TRBV7-9 and TRBJ1-5, with 7 bases that match TRBD1. The V gene end was trimmed by 8 bases and the J gene end by 2 bases; junction bases not matched to a gene: 3. CDR1 and CDR2 (germline): SEHNR, FQNEAQ (reference sequence). The CDR3 runs to 13 residues. The CDR3, as DNA: TGTGCCAGCCGCCAGGGGGGCAATCAGCCCCAGCATTTT. Translating gives CASRQGGNQPQHF.

This clone was seen only once. The V gene is TRBV7-2, the J gene TRBJ1-2; TRBD1 is a possible D gene (6 bases). Between the trimmed V and J ends, which lost 1 base and 0 bases, there was a span of 15 bases. The CDR3 has 17 residues. Germline V lookup: CDR1 SGHTA, CDR2 FQGNSA. This chain's CDR3 is CASSLVMGAGANYGYTF. The CDR3 coding sequence is TGTGCCAGCAGCTTAGTTATGGGGGCTGGAGCTAACTATGGCTACACCTTC.

The chain joins TRBV4-3 to TRBJ1-2; TRBD1 matches 8 bases. This CDR3 has 18 residues. The ends lost 1 base at V and 2 bases at J; junction bases unmatched: 12. CDR1 is LGHNA, CDR2 YSLEER, per germline. CDR3 amino acids: CASSQAYAGQGSNYGYTF. The CDR3 nucleotides are TGCGCCAGCAGCCAAGCATATGCAGGACAGGGTTCAAACTATGGCTACACCTTC.

The chain joins TRBV5-4 to TRBJ1-2; the D gene is possibly TRBD1 (6 bases). Trimming took 2 bases from V and 4 from J, leaving 9 bases between them. Germline CDR1 is SGHNT and CDR2 is YYREEE (reference sequence). The CDR3 is 13 amino acids. CDR3 region: CASSFDRIYGYTF. CDR3 bases: TGTGCCAGCAGCTTCGACAGGATCTATGGCTACACCTTC. Full variable domain (missing parts from reference TRBV5-4 and TRBJ1-2): ETGVTQSPTHLIKTRGQQVTLRCSSQSGHNTVSWYQQALGQGPQFIFQYYREEENGRGNFPPRFSGLQFPNYSSELNVNALELDDSALYLCASSFDRIYGYTFGSGTRLTVV.

The rearrangement links TRBV9 to TRBJ1-2; 8 bases are a match to TRBD1. CDR3 length: 16 amino acids. CDR1 and CDR2 (germline): SGDLS, YYNGEE. Trimming at V came to 3 bases and at J to 5 bases, leaving 12 bases not matched to a gene. CDR3 sequence: CASSAQSRGPVYGYTF. The CDR3 DNA follows: TGTGCCAGCAGCGCCCAATCCAGGGGGCCCGTTTATGGCTACACCTTC.

The rearrangement links TRBV27 to TRBJ1-1; D remains unclear. Trimming pared 6 bases from V and 1 base from J, leaving 15 bases between. In germline, CDR1 is MNHEY, CDR2 SMNVEV (reference sequence). The CDR3 has 15 amino acids. The CDR3 DNA reads as TGTGCCAGCAGAGGTAGTGAGGAAAAGAACACTGAAGCTTTCTTT. Protein product: CASRGSEEKNTEAFF.

The rearrangement uses TRBV7-2 and TRBJ1-2; no clear D. The V gene lost 3 bases and the J gene lost 3 bases, with 11 bases spanning the gap. CDR3 length: 14 amino acids. Germline assignment: CDR1 SGHTA and CDR2 FQGNSA. The CDR3 region has the DNA TGTGCCAGCAGCTTTTCTCGGGGTCACTATGGCTACACCTTC. This encodes CASSFSRGHYGYTF.

The chain carries TRBV11-2 and TRBJ2-4; no definite D call. Germline values: CDR1 SGHAT, CDR2 FQNNGV. CDR3 length equals 14 residues. Trimming cost V 0 bases and J 5 bases, with 8 bases left between them. CDR3 sequence reads: CASSLEAGQNIQYF. The CDR3 nucleotides are TGTGCCAGCAGCTTAGAGGCAGGCCAAAACATTCAGTACTTC.